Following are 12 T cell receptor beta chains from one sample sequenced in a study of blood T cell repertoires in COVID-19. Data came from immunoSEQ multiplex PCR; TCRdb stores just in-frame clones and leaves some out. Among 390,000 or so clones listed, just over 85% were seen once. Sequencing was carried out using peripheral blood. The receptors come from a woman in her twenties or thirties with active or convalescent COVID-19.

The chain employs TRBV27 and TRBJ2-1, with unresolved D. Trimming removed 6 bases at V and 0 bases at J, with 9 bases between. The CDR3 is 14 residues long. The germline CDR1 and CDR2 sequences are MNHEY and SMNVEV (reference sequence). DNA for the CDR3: TGTGCCAGCAGGAGCCAGGCCTCCTACAATGAGCAGTTCTTC. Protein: CASRSQASYNEQFF.

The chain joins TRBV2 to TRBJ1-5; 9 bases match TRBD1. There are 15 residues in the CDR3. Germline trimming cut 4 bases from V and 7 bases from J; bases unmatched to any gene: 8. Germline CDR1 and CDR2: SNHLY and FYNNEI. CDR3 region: CASSVGTGLGQPQHF. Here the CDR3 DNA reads TGTGCCAGCAGTGTAGGGACAGGGCTAGGCCAGCCCCAGCATTTT. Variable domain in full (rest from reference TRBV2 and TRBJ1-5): EPEVTQTPSHQVTQMGQEVILRCVPISNHLYFYWYRQILGQKVEFLVSFYNNEISEKSEIFDDQFSVERPDGSNFTLKIRSTKLEDSAMYFCASSVGTGLGQPQHFGDGTRLSIL.

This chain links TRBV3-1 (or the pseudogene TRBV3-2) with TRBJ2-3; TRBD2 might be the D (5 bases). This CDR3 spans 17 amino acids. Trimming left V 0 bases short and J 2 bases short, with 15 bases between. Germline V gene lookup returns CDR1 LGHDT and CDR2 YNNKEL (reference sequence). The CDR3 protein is CASSQDVGVDYTDTQYF. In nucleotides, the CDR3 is TGTGCCAGCAGCCAAGACGTCGGGGTTGACTACACAGATACGCAGTATTTT.

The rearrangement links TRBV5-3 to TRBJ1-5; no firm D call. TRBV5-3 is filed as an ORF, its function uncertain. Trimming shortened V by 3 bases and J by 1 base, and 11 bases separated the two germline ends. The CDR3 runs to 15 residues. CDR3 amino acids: CARSSEGLSNQPQHF. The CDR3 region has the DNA TGTGCCAGAAGCTCCGAGGGATTGAGCAATCAGCCCCAGCATTTT.

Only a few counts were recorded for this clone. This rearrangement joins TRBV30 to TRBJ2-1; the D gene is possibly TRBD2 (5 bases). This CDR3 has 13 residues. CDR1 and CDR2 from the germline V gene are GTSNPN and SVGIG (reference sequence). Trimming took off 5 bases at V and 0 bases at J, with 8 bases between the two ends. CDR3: CAWSRDSYNEQFF. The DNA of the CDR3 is TGTGCCTGGTCCCGGGACTCCTACAATGAGCAGTTCTTC.

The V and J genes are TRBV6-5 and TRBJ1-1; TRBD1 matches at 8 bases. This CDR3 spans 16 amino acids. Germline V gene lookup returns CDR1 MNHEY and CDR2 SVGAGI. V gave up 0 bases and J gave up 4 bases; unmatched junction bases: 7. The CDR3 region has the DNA TGTGCCAGCAGTTACTCGAGTCACAGGGGGTCCACTGAAGCTTTCTTT. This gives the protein CASSYSSHRGSTEAFF.

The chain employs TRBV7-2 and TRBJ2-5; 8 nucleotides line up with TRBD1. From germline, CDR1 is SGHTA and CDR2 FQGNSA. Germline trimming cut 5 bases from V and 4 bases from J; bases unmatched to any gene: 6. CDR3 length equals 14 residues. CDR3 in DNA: TGTGCCAGCAGCAAAACCGACAGGGGAGAGACCCAGTACTTC. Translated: CASSKTDRGETQYF.

CDR3 bases: TGTGCCTGGAGTGCACAGGGGAGTGAGCAGTTCTTC. Translating gives CAWSAQGSEQFF. This chain uses TRBV30 with TRBJ2-1, with 7 bases matching TRBD1. V dropped 1 base and J dropped 9; count of bases not matched to a gene: 3. Germline V gene lookup returns CDR1 GTSNPN and CDR2 SVGIG (reference sequence). There are 12 residues in the CDR3.

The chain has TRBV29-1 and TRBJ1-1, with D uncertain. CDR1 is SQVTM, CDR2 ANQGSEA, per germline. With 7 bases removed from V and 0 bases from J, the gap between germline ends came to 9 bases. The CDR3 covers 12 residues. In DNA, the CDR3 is TGCAGCGCAAGAGATATGAACACTGAAGCTTTCTTT. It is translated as CSARDMNTEAFF.

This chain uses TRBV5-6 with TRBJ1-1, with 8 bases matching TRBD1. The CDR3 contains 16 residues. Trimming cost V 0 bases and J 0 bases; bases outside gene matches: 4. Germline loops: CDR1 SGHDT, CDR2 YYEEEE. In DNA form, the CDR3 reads TGTGCCAGCAGCTTGGACAGGGGGAAGATGAACACTGAAGCTTTCTTT. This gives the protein CASSLDRGKMNTEAFF.

Here the CDR3 reads CASSLQGRITEAFF. DNA for the CDR3: TGTGCCAGCAGTCTACAGGGGAGGATCACTGAAGCTTTCTTT. The J gene is TRBJ1-1, the V gene TRBV2; 7 bases align to TRBD1. The CDR3 length is 14 residues. V lost 5 bases and J lost 4; bases outside the gene matches: 7. Germline V gene sequence: CDR1 SNHLY, CDR2 FYNNEI. The full variable domain, in which reference TRBV2 and TRBJ1-1 provide the parts outside the CDR3, is EPEVTQTPSHQVTQMGQEVILRCVPISNHLYFYWYRQILGQKVEFLVSFYNNEISEKSEIFDDQFSVERPDGSNFTLKIRSTKLEDSAMYFCASSLQGRITEAFFGQGTRLTVV.

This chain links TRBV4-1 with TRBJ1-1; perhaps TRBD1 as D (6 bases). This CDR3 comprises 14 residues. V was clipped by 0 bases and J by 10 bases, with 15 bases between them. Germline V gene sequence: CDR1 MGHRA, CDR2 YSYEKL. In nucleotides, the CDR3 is TGCGCCAGCAGCCAAGAGGGACACAGTGGAGGAGCTTTCTTT. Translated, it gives CASSQEGHSGGAFF.